This T cell receptor (beta chain) was identified during a study of blood T cell repertoires in COVID-19. Looking at the study overall: COVID-19 samples from acute and convalescent phases originated in the United States, Italy and Spain.

This table comes from immunoSEQ multiplex PCR, and its TCRdb copy is limited to in-frame clones, with some not included. Found here are some 160,000 clones, about four fifths of them singletons; the top ten hold approximately 2%. Sequencing used peripheral blood. This receptor was identified in a woman aged 80 or over with acute or convalescent COVID-19.

The DNA of the CDR3 is TGTGCCCCAGAGGGGGGACTAACTAATTTCTACAATGAGCAGTTCTTC. It specifies CAPEGGLTNFYNEQFF. The V call is TRBV19, the J call TRBJ2-1, with D possibly being TRBD2 (7 bases). Germline loops: CDR1 LNHDA, CDR2 SQIVND (reference sequence). The V gene lost 11 bases and the J gene lost 3 bases, with 23 bases spanning the gap. The CDR3 runs 16 residues.